This TCR beta chain emerged from a study of blood T cell repertoires in COVID-19. Repertoires were generated with immunoSEQ multiplex PCR, while TCRdb's copy carries only in-frame clones and drops some. Here the sample spans approximately 210,000 clones, 85% to 90% being singletons. The count of this clone is one. There are 14 residues in the CDR3. V lost 7 bases and J lost 0, with 10 bases in between. CDR1 and CDR2 (germline): MDHEN, SYDVKM. Sequenced input: PBMCs or T cells enriched from blood (not recorded which). The sequence derives from a woman in her 50s with acute COVID-19. The V and J genes are TRBV28 and TRBJ1-3; D gene unclear. CDR3 amino acids: CASTMGGSGNTIYF. CDR3 nucleotide sequence: TGTGCCAGCACGATGGGAGGCTCTGGAAACACCATATATTTT.